This TCR beta chain was retrieved from a study of PD-1 blockade in classical Hodgkin lymphoma. Study outcomes and limitations: Any patient who commenced nivolumab under 1 year after ASCT was excluded. In newly diagnosed patients, baseline TCR diversity was reportedly below that of healthy donors. Those achieving complete response showed baseline diversity like newly diagnosed patients.

Profiled with immunoSEQ multiplex PCR; TCRdb holds only in-frame clones, not every one. The repertoire holds about 97,000 clones, with over 70% as singletons. Each patient experienced a relapse that followed autologous stem cell transplantation, and brentuximab vedotin exposure varied. Complete response, partial response or progressive disease was each patient's best response. Looked up from germline, CDR1 is SGHTA and CDR2 is FQGNSA. The CDR3 is made up of 13 amino acids. J lost 6 bases, V lost 5 bases, and 6 bases had no gene match. Concerning this clone: What it recognizes is unknown.

Sample: peripheral blood mononuclear cells (PBMCs), taken at baseline. The J gene is TRBJ1-1, the V gene TRBV7-2; 7 bases fit TRBD1. This TCR was sampled from a human donor with classical Hodgkin lymphoma. CDR3 loop: CASSHAGGAEAFF. Written as DNA, the CDR3 is TGTGCCAGCAGCCACGCAGGGGGGGCTGAAGCTTTCTTT.